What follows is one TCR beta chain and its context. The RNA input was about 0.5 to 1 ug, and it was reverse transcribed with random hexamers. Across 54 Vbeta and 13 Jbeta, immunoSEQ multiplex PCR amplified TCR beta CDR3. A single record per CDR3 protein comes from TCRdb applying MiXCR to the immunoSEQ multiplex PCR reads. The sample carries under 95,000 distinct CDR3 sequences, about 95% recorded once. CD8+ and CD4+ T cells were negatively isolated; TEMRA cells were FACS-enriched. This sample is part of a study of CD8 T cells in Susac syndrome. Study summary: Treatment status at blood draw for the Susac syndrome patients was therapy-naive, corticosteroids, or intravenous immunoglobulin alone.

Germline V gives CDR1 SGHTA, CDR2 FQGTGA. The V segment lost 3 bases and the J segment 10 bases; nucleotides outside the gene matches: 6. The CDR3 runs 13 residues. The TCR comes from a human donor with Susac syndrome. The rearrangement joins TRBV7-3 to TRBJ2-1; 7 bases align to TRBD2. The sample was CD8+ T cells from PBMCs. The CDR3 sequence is CASSFGGSGEQFF. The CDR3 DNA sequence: TGTGCCAGCAGCTTCGGCGGGAGTGGCGAGCAGTTCTTC.